This TCR beta chain was captured in a study of T cells in Graves' hyperthyroidism and ophthalmopathy. Study outcomes and limitations: A 13 V-J signature model discriminated ophthalmopathy versus stable hyperthyroidism.

There are many counts of this clonotype. Its specificity is unknown. Germline values: CDR1 SGHNT, CDR2 YENEEA. Deletions cut 3 bases from V and 4 bases from J, with 11 bases between. The CDR3 totals 14 residues. The study based diagnoses on clinical symptoms, serum thyroxine and TRAb, thyroid ultrasound and orbital computed tomography. It was RNA transcripts that yielded the amplified TCR beta CDR3 regions. During a first-round RT-PCR of the TCR CDR3, the HTBI primer set was used. TCRdb re-analysed the multiplex PCR reads in MiXCR, keeping a single row per CDR3 protein. The sample yields almost 600,000 distinct CDR3 sequences, 11% to 15% seen once.

The chain combines TRBV11-3 with TRBJ2-3; a possible D gene is TRBD2 (5 bases). Sequencing input: blood. The source is a woman younger than 45 with Graves' hyperthyroidism that later progressed to Graves' ophthalmopathy. CDR3 nucleotide sequence: TGTGCCAGCAGCTTTCCGGGGTTTGCAGATACGCAGTATTTT. Translating it yields CASSFPGFADTQYF.